The sample holds many counts of the clone carrying this T cell receptor beta chain. This CDR3 comprises 13 residues. V was clipped by 3 bases and J by 2 bases; unmatched bases: 4. Germline lookup yields CDR1 DFQATT and CDR2 SNEGSKA (reference sequence). The data belong to a study of T cells after yellow fever vaccination. TCRdb re-analysed the 5' RACE reads in MiXCR, keeping a single row per CDR3 protein. The sample has about 30,000 distinct CDR3 sequences; just under 6.5% are singletons. This material consisted of PBMCs, either bulk or a sorted T-cell subset (CD4+, CD8+, memory, or dextramer-sorted; not recorded which), taken on the day of the yellow fever booster vaccination. The TCR originated in a man in his thirties or forties who received the YFV17D yellow fever vaccine. The chain couples TRBV20-1 to TRBJ2-7; 7 positions agree with TRBD2. The CDR3 nucleotides are TGCAGTGCTAGGTGGACTAGAACCTACGAGCAGTACTTC. Protein: CSARWTRTYEQYF.